Shown below are 23 T cell receptor beta chains from a single sample sequenced in a study of control samples from healthy donors and cancer patients. The data were produced by immunoSEQ multiplex PCR, yet TCRdb's version contains in-frame clones alone and is incomplete. There are about 250,000 clones in the sample; almost 85% occur only once, and 13% lies in the top ten. Material for sequencing was PBMCs. The receptor set was obtained from a woman aged 60-75 years with lung cancer.

This clone was observed a single time. This sequence joins TRBV9 and TRBJ1-6, with 7 bases matching TRBD1. The trim removed 10 bases at V and 4 bases at J, leaving 5 bases unmatched. Germline V CDR1 and CDR2: SGDLS, YYNGEE. The CDR3 runs 13 residues. The CDR3 nucleotides read TGTGCCTCCCGGGACAGTTATAATTCACCCCTCCACTTT. Translated, it gives CASRDSYNSPLHF.

The chain is built from TRBV7-2 and TRBJ2-3; no definite D call. V lost 5 bases, J lost 5 bases, and 5 bases lay in between. Germline values: CDR1 SGHTA, CDR2 FQGNSA. The CDR3 consists of 11 residues. CDR3: CASSLRDTQYF. DNA for the CDR3: TGTGCCAGCAGCCTTAGAGATACGCAGTATTTT. Combining the CDR3 with reference TRBV7-2 and TRBJ2-3 gives the whole variable domain GAGVSQSPSNKVTEKGKDVELRCDPISGHTALYWYRQSLGQGLEFLIYFQGNSAPDKSGLPSDRFSAERTGGSVSTLTIQRTQQEDSAVYLCASSLRDTQYFGPGTRLTVL.

The CDR3 DNA sequence: TGTGCCAGCAGTCCGATTACAGGGACCCAGCCCCAGCATTTT. Translation: CASSPITGTQPQHF. The gene calls are TRBV7-2 and TRBJ1-5; D might be TRBD1 (6 bases). Germline CDR1 SGHTA, CDR2 FQGNSA. This CDR3 has 14 amino acids. V lost 6 bases and J 7 bases, leaving 16 bases between the germline ends. The variable domain in full, completed from reference TRBV7-2 and TRBJ1-5, reads GAGVSQSPSNKVTEKGKDVELRCDPISGHTALYWYRQSLGQGLEFLIYFQGNSAPDKSGLPSDRFSAERTGGSVSTLTIQRTQQEDSAVYLCASSPITGTQPQHFGDGTRLSIL.

The V call is TRBV23-1, the J call TRBJ2-3; TRBD2 agrees at 8 bases. TRBV23-1 is an open reading frame, and its role is uncertain. Unmatched junction bases numbered 11, after V lost 7 bases and J lost 2 bases. The CDR3 consists of 16 residues. The CDR3 DNA reads TGCGCCAGCATTGGTACAGTCGGGAGGGTCACAGATACGCAGTATTTT. This encodes CASIGTVGRVTDTQYF.

This clone was seen only a few times. This sequence joins TRBV5-1 and TRBJ1-6; no clear D gene. Germline CDR1 SGHRS, CDR2 YFSETQ. V was shortened by 1 base and J by 0 bases, with 17 bases between the two germline ends. CDR3 length: 19 residues. This CDR3 reads CASSLFGPGGSSYNSPLHF. The CDR3 DNA follows: TGCGCCAGCAGCTTGTTCGGCCCAGGCGGCAGCTCCTATAATTCACCCCTCCACTTT.

The chain has TRBV6-5 and TRBJ2-1; 7 nucleotides align to TRBD2. The V gene's germline CDR1 is MNHEY and CDR2 SVGAGI. This CDR3 has 13 amino acids. Germline trimming cut 7 bases from V and 2 bases from J; bases unmatched to any gene: 2. The CDR3 nucleotides are TGTGCCAGCACCCTAGCGGCCTACAATGAGCAGTTCTTC. Its translation is CASTLAAYNEQFF.

The rearrangement links TRBV30 to TRBJ2-1; D call uncertain. Germline V CDR1 and CDR2: GTSNPN, SVGIG (reference sequence). The CDR3 runs to 18 residues. Trimming took off 4 bases at V and 4 bases at J, with 26 bases between the two ends. The CDR3 loop is CAWNIGPKAVQIYNEQFF. The CDR3, as DNA: TGTGCCTGGAACATCGGACCCAAAGCCGTACAAATATACAATGAGCAGTTCTTC.

J is TRBJ2-2 and V is TRBV6-5, with 11 positions matching TRBD1. Germline V CDR1 and CDR2: MNHEY, SVGAGI. There are 16 residues in the CDR3. Trimming took 0 bases from V and 4 from J; bases not matched to a gene: 1. The CDR3 here is CASSYSGQGVTGELFF. CDR3 nucleotides: TGTGCCAGCAGTTACTCGGGACAGGGGGTCACCGGGGAGCTGTTTTTT.

This clone was counted a few times. The same CDR3 also results from other DNA sequences found in this sample. CDR3 region: CASSVGTGPNEKLFF. DNA of the CDR3: TGTGCCAGCAGCGTCGGGACAGGGCCGAATGAAAAACTGTTTTTT. This chain links TRBV9 with TRBJ1-4; 9 bases agree with TRBD1. The CDR3 has 15 amino acids. V shed 2 bases, J shed 5 bases, and the junction held 4 bases outside the gene matches. Germline values: CDR1 SGDLS, CDR2 YYNGEE.

The chain employs TRBV5-4 and TRBJ2-7; D unclear. The V gene's germline CDR1 is SGHNT and CDR2 YYREEE (reference sequence). V lost 4 bases to trimming and J lost 4 bases, with 9 bases between them. The CDR3 totals 12 residues. The CDR3 reads CASSHGQYEQYF. In DNA, the CDR3 is TGTGCCAGCAGCCATGGCCAGTACGAGCAGTACTTC.

The chain is built from TRBV12-3 or TRBV12-4 and TRBJ2-1, with D maybe TRBD1 (5 bases). The CDR3 totals 13 residues. V was trimmed by 4 bases and J by 7 bases, leaving 11 bases between them. The CDR3 here is CASSSDTANEQFF. DNA for the CDR3: TGTGCCAGCAGTTCGGACACCGCGAATGAGCAGTTCTTC.

J is TRBJ2-5 and V is TRBV24-1, with a tentative D call TRBD1 (6 bases). Germline CDR1 is KGHDR and CDR2 is SFDVKD. The CDR3 consists of 13 residues. V was pared by 9 bases and J by 7 bases, with 17 bases between. This CDR3 is CATQGQPSGTQYF. The CDR3 nucleotides read TGTGCCACCCAGGGACAACCTTCTGGGACCCAGTACTTC.

The DNA for the CDR3 is TGTGCCAGCTCACCACAGCGGAGCTCCTACAATGAGCAGTTCTTC. Amino acid sequence: CASSPQRSSYNEQFF. The gene calls are TRBV18 and TRBJ2-1; possible D gene TRBD2, 5 bases. V lost 1 base and J 0 bases, leaving 7 bases between the germline ends. This CDR3 region has 15 residues. The V gene's germline CDR1 is KGHSH and CDR2 LQKENI.

The V and J genes are TRBV28 and TRBJ1-5; D possibly corresponds to TRBD1 (6 bases). The CDR3 consists of 14 residues. V dropped 5 bases and J dropped 4 bases, with 12 bases sitting between them. Germline V gene data show CDR1 as MDHEN and CDR2 as SYDVKM. The CDR3: CASSPGQLNQPQHF. The CDR3 DNA reads as TGTGCCAGCAGTCCCGGACAGCTTAATCAGCCCCAGCATTTT.

This chain joins TRBV5-1 and TRBJ2-2; tentative D call: TRBD2 (7 bases). CDR3 size: 16 residues. Germline V gene lookup returns CDR1 SGHRS and CDR2 YFSETQ. Deletions cut 2 bases from V and 4 bases from J, with 15 bases between. The CDR3 DNA follows: TGCGCCAGCAGCTTAGGGGGGGCGTCGGGCACCGGGGAGCTGTTTTTT. This codes for CASSLGGASGTGELFF.

V usage is TRBV7-2 and J usage is TRBJ2-7; the D is unclear. Germline CDR1 and CDR2: SGHTA and FQGNSA. Trimming took off 0 bases at V and 0 bases at J, with 9 bases between the two ends. CDR3 length: 15 residues. DNA of the CDR3: TGTGCCAGCAGCTTAGCAGCGCAGAGCTCCTACGAGCAGTACTTC. It encodes CASSLAAQSSYEQYF.

This clone was found a few times. The chain recombines TRBV19 with TRBJ1-3; D not resolved. V lost 5 bases, J lost 4 bases, and 9 bases lay in between. Germline V gives CDR1 LNHDA, CDR2 SQIVND (reference sequence). CDR3 length: 13 amino acids. Here the CDR3 reads CASSENEGNTIYF. The CDR3 DNA reads TGTGCCAGTAGTGAGAACGAAGGAAACACCATATATTTT.

Written as DNA, the CDR3 is TGTGCCAGCAGCTTACTGACCGGGACACCGTATGGCTACACCTTC. Translation gives CASSLLTGTPYGYTF. The chain is built from TRBV7-2 and TRBJ1-2; possible D gene TRBD1, 6 bases. The V and J ends lost 2 bases and 5 bases respectively, with 15 bases between them. Germline assignment: CDR1 SGHTA and CDR2 FQGNSA. The CDR3 spans 15 residues.

This clone has a handful of counts. The chain recombines TRBV7-2 with TRBJ1-2, with D uncertain. Germline V CDR1 and CDR2: SGHTA, FQGNSA. The CDR3 spans 13 residues. Between the trimmed V and J ends, which lost 5 bases and 2 bases, there was a span of 9 bases. This chain's CDR3 is CASSPQVNYGYTF. DNA for the CDR3: TGTGCCAGCAGCCCTCAGGTCAACTATGGCTACACCTTC.

The gene calls are TRBV5-1 and TRBJ1-1, with D unclear. Germline V gene data show CDR1 as SGHRS and CDR2 as YFSETQ. CDR3 size: 15 residues. V lost 3 bases to trimming and J lost 5 bases, with 17 bases between them. The CDR3 nucleotides read TGCGCCAGCAGCTCGCTGCACCTGAGTGGGACTGAAGCTTTCTTT. It translates to CASSSLHLSGTEAFF.

V is TRBV7-8 and J is TRBJ2-5; a possible D gene is TRBD1 (5 bases). V was clipped by 5 bases and J by 2 bases, with 12 bases between them. CDR1 SGHVS and CDR2 FQNEAQ come from the germline V gene. CDR3 length equals 14 residues. CDR3 protein: CASSQQTDQETQYF. CDR3 coding DNA: TGTGCCAGCAGCCAACAGACAGATCAAGAGACCCAGTACTTC.

The CDR3 region is CASSSQAGGPVNEQFF. CDR3 nucleotide sequence: TGTGCCAGCAGCTCCCAAGCGGGAGGGCCGGTCAATGAGCAGTTCTTC. The chain carries TRBV9 and TRBJ2-1; 10 positions agree with TRBD2. The V gene's germline CDR1 is SGDLS and CDR2 YYNGEE. The CDR3 sequence is 16 residues long. The V and J ends lost 4 bases and 6 bases, in that order; junction bases with no gene match: 10.

The chain couples TRBV19 to TRBJ1-5; 8 nucleotides align to TRBD1. With 2 bases clipped from V and 5 bases from J, the junction kept 8 bases outside the gene matches. CDR1 is LNHDA, CDR2 SQIVND, per germline (reference sequence). There are 16 residues in the CDR3. The CDR3 nucleotides read TGTGCCAGTAGTATAAGGCACAGGGGGTCTTATCAGCCCCAGCATTTT. Translation gives CASSIRHRGSYQPQHF.